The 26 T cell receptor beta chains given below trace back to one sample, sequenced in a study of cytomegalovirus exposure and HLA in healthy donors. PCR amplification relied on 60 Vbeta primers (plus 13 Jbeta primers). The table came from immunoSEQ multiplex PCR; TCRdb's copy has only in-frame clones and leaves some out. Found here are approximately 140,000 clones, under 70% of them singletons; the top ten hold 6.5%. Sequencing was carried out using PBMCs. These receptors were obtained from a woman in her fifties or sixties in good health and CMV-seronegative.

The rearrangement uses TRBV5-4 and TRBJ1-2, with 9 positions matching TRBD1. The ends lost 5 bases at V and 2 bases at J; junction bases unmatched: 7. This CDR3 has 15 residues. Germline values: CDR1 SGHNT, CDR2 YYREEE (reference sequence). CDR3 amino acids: CASRSGTGINYGYTF. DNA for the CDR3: TGTGCCAGCAGATCCGGGACAGGGATCAACTATGGCTACACCTTC.

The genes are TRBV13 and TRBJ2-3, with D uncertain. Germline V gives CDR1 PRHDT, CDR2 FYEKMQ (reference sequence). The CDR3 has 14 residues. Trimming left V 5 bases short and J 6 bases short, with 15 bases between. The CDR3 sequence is CASSPPRSGDTQYF. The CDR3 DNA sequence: TGTGCCAGCAGCCCCCCCCGTTCAGGTGATACGCAGTATTTT.

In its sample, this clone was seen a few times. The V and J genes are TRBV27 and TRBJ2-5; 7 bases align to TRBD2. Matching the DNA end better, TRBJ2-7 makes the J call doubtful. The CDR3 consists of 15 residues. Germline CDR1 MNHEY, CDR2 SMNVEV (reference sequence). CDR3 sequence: CASDTSGMSSYEQYF. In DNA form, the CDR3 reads TGTGCCAGCGACACGAGCGGGATGAGCTCCTACGAGCAGTACTTC.

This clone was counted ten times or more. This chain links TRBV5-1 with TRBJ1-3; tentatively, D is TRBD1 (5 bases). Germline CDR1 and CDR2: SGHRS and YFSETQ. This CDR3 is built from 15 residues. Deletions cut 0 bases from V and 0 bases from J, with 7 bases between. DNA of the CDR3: TGCGCCAGCAGCTTGGCCGGGGGCTCTGGAAACACCATATATTTT. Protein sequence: CASSLAGGSGNTIYF. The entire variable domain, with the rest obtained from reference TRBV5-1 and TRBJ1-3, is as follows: KAGVTQTPRYLIKTRGQQVTLSCSPISGHRSVSWYQQTPGQGLQFLFEYFSETQRNKGNFPGRFSGRQFSNSRSEMNVSTLELGDSALYLCASSLAGGSGNTIYFGEGSWLTVV.

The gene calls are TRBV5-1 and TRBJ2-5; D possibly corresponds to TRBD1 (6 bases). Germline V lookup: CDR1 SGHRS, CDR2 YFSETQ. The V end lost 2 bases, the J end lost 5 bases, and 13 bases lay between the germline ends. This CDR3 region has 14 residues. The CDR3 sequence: CASSFRDTKETQYF. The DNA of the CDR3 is TGCGCCAGCAGCTTCCGGGACACTAAGGAGACCCAGTACTTC.

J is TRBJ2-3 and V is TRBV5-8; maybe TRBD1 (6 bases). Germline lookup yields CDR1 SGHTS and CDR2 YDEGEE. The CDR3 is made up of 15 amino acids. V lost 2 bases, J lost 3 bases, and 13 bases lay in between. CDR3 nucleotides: TGTGCCAGCAGCTTCACAGGGTTGAGGACAGATACGCAGTATTTT. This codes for CASSFTGLRTDTQYF. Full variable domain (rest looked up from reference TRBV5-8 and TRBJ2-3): EAGVTQSPTHLIKTRGQQATLRCSPISGHTSVYWYQQALGLGLQFLLWYDEGEERNRGNFPPRFSGRQFPNYSSELNVNALELEDSALYLCASSFTGLRTDTQYFGPGTRLTVL.

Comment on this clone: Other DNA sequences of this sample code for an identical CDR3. CDR3 nucleotides: TGTGCCAGCAGTCCCAGGACAGGTGGTAATGAAAAACTGTTTTTT. It codes for CASSPRTGGNEKLFF. This chain connects TRBV9 to TRBJ1-4; 7 bases are shared with TRBD1. This CDR3 contains 15 residues. Germline V lookup: CDR1 SGDLS, CDR2 YYNGEE. Unmatched junction bases numbered 8, after V lost 5 bases and J lost 4 bases.

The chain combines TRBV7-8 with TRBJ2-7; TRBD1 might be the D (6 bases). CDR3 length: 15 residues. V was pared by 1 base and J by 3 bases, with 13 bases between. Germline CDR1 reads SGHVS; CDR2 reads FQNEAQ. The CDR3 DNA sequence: TGTGCCAGCAGCTTAGAGGGGGTTATGGACTACGAGCAGTACTTC. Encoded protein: CASSLEGVMDYEQYF.

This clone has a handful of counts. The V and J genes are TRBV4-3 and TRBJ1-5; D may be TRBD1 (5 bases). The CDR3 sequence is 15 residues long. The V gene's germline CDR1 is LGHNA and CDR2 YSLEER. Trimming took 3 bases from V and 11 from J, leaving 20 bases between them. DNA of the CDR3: TGCGCCAGCAGCCAGGATGACAGCCCAGGCGGGGCCCAGCATTTT. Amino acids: CASSQDDSPGGAQHF.

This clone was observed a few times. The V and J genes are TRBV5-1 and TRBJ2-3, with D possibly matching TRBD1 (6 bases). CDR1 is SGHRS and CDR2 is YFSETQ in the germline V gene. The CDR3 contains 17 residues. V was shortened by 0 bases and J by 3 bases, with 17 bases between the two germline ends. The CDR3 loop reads CASSLAGTSTPTDTQYF. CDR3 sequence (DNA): TGCGCCAGCAGCTTGGCCGGGACAAGCACCCCTACAGATACGCAGTATTTT. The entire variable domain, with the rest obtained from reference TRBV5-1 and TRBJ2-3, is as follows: KAGVTQTPRYLIKTRGQQVTLSCSPISGHRSVSWYQQTPGQGLQFLFEYFSETQRNKGNFPGRFSGRQFSNSRSEMNVSTLELGDSALYLCASSLAGTSTPTDTQYFGPGTRLTVL.

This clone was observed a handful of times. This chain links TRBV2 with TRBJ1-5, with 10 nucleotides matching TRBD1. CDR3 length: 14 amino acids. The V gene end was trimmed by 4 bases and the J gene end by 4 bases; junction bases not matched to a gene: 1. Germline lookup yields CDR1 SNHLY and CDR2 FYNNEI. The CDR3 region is CASSVGQGNQPQHF. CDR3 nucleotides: TGTGCCAGCAGTGTGGGACAGGGGAATCAGCCCCAGCATTTT.

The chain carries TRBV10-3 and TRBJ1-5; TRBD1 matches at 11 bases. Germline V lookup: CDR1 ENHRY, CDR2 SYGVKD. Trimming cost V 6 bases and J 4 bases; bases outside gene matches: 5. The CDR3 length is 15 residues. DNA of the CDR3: TGTGCCATCAGCCCCGGGACAGGGGGAAATCAGCCCCAGCATTTT. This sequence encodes CAISPGTGGNQPQHF.

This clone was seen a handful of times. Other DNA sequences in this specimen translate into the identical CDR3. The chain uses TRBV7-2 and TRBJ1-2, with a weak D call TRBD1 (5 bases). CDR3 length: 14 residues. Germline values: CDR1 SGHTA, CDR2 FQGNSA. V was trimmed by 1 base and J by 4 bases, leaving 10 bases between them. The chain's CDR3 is CASSLGGGGYGYTF. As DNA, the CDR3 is TGTGCCAGCAGCTTAGGCGGGGGAGGCTATGGCTACACCTTC.

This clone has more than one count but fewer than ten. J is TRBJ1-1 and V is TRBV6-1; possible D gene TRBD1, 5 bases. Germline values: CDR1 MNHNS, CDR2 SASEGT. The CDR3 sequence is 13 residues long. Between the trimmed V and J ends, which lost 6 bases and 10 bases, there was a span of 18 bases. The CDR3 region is CASSPPWGGGAFF. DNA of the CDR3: TGTGCCAGCAGCCCTCCCTGGGGGGGAGGAGCTTTCTTT.

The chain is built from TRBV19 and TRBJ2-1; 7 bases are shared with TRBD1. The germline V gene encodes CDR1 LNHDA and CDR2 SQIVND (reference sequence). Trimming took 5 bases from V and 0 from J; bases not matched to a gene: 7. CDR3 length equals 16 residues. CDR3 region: CASSPGQVSSYNEQFF. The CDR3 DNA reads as TGTGCCAGTAGTCCCGGACAGGTGAGCTCCTACAATGAGCAGTTCTTC. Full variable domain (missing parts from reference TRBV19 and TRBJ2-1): DGGITQSPKYLFRKEGQNVTLSCEQNLNHDAMYWYRQDPGQGLRLIYYSQIVNDFQKGDIAEGYSVSREKKESFPLTVTSAQKNPTAFYLCASSPGQVSSYNEQFFGPGTRLTVL.

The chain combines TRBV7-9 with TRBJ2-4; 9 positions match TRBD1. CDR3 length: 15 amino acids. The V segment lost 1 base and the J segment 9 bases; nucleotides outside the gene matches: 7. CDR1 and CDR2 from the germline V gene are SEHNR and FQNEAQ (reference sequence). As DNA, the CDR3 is TGTGCCAGCAGCTTAGTAGGGGGACAGGGACGCATTCAGTACTTC. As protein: CASSLVGGQGRIQYF.

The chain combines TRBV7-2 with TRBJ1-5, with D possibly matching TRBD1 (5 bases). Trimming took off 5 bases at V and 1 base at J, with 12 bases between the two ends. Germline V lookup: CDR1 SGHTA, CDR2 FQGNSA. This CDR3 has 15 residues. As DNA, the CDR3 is TGTGCCAGCAGCCCGGGACTTTTGAGCAATCAGCCCCAGCATTTT. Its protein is CASSPGLLSNQPQHF.

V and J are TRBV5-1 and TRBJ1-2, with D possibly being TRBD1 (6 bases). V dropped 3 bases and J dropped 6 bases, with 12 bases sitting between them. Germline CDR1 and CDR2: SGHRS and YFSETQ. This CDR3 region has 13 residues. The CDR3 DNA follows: TGCGCCAGCAGCTCGGGACACGTGCATGGCTACACCTTC. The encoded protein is CASSSGHVHGYTF.

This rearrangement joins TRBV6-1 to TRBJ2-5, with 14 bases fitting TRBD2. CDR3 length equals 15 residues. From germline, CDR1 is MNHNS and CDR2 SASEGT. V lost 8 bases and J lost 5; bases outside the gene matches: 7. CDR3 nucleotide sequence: TGTGCCAGCCGGACTAGCGGGGGGCCCTGGGAGACCCAGTACTTC. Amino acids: CASRTSGGPWETQYF.

Written as DNA, the CDR3 is TGTGCCAGCAGTGAAGCATCAGGGCGGGAAAACACCATATATTTT. It translates to CASSEASGRENTIYF. V gene TRBV6-1 combines with J gene TRBJ1-3; D is possibly TRBD1 (5 bases). Trimming left V 0 bases short and J 6 bases short, with 12 bases between. Looked up from germline, CDR1 is MNHNS and CDR2 is SASEGT. The length of the CDR3 is 15 residues.

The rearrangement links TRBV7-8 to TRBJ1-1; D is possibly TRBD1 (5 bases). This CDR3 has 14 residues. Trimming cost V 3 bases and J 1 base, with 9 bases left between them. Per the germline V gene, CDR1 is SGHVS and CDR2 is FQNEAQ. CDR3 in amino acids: CASSFTRENTEAFF. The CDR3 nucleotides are TGTGCCAGCAGCTTTACCAGGGAGAACACTGAAGCTTTCTTT. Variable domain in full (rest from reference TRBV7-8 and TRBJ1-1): GAGVSQSPRYKVAKRGQDVALRCDPISGHVSLFWYQQALGQGPEFLTYFQNEAQLDKSGLPSDRFFAERPEGSVSTLKIQRTQQEDSAVYLCASSFTRENTEAFFGQGTRLTVV.

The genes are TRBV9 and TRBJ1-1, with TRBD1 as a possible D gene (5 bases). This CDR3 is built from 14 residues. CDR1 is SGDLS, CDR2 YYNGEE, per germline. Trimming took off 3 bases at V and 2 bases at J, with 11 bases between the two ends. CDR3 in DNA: TGTGCCAGCAGCGCCCTCCAGGGAAACACTGAAGCTTTCTTT. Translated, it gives CASSALQGNTEAFF.

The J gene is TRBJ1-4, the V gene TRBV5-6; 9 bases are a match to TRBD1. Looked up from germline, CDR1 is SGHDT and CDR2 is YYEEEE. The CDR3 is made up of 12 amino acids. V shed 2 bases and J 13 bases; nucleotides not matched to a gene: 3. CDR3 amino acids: CASSLPGQGLFF. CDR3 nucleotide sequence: TGTGCCAGCAGCTTACCGGGACAGGGACTGTTTTTT.

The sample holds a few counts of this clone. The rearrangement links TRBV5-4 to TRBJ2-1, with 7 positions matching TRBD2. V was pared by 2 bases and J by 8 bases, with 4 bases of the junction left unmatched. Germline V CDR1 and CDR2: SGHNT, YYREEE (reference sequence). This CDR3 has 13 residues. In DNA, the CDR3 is TGTGCCAGCAGCTTTTTGGGGGGGGATGAGCAGTTCTTC. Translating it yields CASSFLGGDEQFF.

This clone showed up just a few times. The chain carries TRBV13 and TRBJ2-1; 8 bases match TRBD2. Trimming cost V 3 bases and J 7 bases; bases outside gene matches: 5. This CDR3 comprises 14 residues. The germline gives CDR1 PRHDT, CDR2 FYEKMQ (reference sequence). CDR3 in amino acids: CASSLLAGWNEQFF. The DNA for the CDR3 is TGTGCCAGCAGCTTGTTAGCGGGATGGAATGAGCAGTTCTTC.

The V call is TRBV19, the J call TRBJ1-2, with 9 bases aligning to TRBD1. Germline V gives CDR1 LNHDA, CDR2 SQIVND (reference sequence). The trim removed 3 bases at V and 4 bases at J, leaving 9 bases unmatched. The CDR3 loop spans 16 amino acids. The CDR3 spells CASSIPGQGKSYGYTF. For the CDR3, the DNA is TGTGCCAGTAGTATCCCCGGACAGGGGAAGAGCTATGGCTACACCTTC. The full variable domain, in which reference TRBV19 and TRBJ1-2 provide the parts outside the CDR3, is DGGITQSPKYLFRKEGQNVTLSCEQNLNHDAMYWYRQDPGQGLRLIYYSQIVNDFQKGDIAEGYSVSREKKESFPLTVTSAQKNPTAFYLCASSIPGQGKSYGYTFGSGTRLTVV.